This T cell receptor beta chain was sequenced during a study of technical replicates of blood from a few donors. This CDR3 has 17 amino acids. V lost 4 bases to trimming and J lost 7 bases; unmatched junction nucleotides: 9. Germline CDR1 SGDLS, CDR2 YYNGEE. Data came from immunoSEQ multiplex PCR; TCRdb stores just in-frame clones and leaves some out. The data show around 83,000 clones, about 91% seen once. This chain uses TRBV9 with TRBJ2-1; 15 bases line up with TRBD2. This TCR came from a human donor in good health. Some clones in this sample may be carry-over from other donors' samples. Sequencing input: T cells isolated from PBMCs. The CDR3 here is CASSLNTGLAGGNEQFF. The CDR3 DNA reads TGTGCCAGCAGCTTAAATACGGGACTAGCGGGAGGTAATGAGCAGTTCTTC.